This T cell receptor (beta chain) was obtained from a study of blood T cells in healthy people across ages. Background on the study: When template switching was applied, about one barcoded beta molecule was captured per two T cells.

A remark on this clonotype: What it recognizes is unknown.

A second PCR, run for about 7 to 11 cycles, used a sample-barcoded 5' primer plus a J-beta primer mix. MiXCR, run by TCRdb on the 5' RACE reads, gives a single entry per CDR3 protein. The profile shows roughly 800,000 distinct CDR3 sequences, about 25% of them singletons. V dropped 0 bases and J dropped 0 bases, with 12 bases sitting between them. CDR3 length equals 16 residues. CDR1 and CDR2 from the germline V gene are MNHEY and SVGAGI. General study results and limits: There was a strong correlation between TCR beta diversity and naive T cell percentage. Donor CMV status was unknown, possibly confounding expanded clonotype changes.

Another study also made use of these data, one on T cells of mothers and their children.

The clonotype comes from a boy between 10 and 17 years old in good health. Sequenced input: blood. The J gene is TRBJ2-7, the V gene TRBV6-5; the D is unclear. The CDR3 here is CASSYSGNPGSYEQYF. Here the CDR3 DNA reads TGTGCCAGCAGTTACTCTGGGAACCCCGGCTCCTACGAGCAGTACTTC.